Reported below is one TCR beta chain. As originally analysed: Estimated nucleated cell counts came from reference gene primer amplification. Profiled with immunoSEQ multiplex PCR; TCRdb holds only in-frame clones, not every one. V, J and clone size reflect that table, while D and trimming were determined from the DNA. The sample lists approximately 220,000 clones, under 90% seen once, with approximately 4% in the top ten. The entry originates in a study of blood T cell repertoires in COVID-19. Overall study: Acute-phase and convalescent COVID-19 samples originated in the United States, Italy and Spain. T cells, B-cell-depleted T cells, or PBMCs provided the cDNA or gDNA that served as material.

The participants were between about 18 and 100 years old and came from 24 US areas. The CDR3 totals 13 residues. The germline V gene has CDR1 LGHDT and CDR2 YNNKEL (reference sequence). V was shortened by 4 bases and J by 4 bases, with 10 bases between the two germline ends. What was sequenced was PBMCs or T cells enriched from blood (not recorded which). This sequence originates from a woman in her 40s who had been exposed to COVID-19. The rearrangement uses TRBV3-1 (or the pseudogene TRBV3-2) and TRBJ1-1; D is undetermined. This CDR3 reads CASSRREGTEAFF. In nucleotides, the CDR3 is TGTGCCAGCAGCCGGAGGGAGGGCACTGAAGCTTTCTTT.